Shown below are 24 T cell receptor beta chains from a single sample sequenced in a study of blood T cell repertoires in COVID-19. TCRdb's copy holds only in-frame clones and misses some; the assay was immunoSEQ multiplex PCR. This sample carries roughly 160,000 clones, 85% to 90% of them seen once, and the ten largest clones take almost 1%. Sequenced material: peripheral blood. Receptors originate from a man aged 18 to 30 with acute or convalescent COVID-19.

J is TRBJ2-5 and V is TRBV7-8; 7 bases fit TRBD1. This CDR3 has 14 amino acids. V dropped 2 bases and J dropped 5; count of bases not matched to a gene: 5. Looked up from germline, CDR1 is SGHVS and CDR2 is FQNEAQ. This CDR3 is CASSLRTGRETQYF. As DNA, the CDR3 is TGTGCCAGCAGCTTAAGGACAGGTCGTGAGACCCAGTACTTC.

The chain is built from TRBV27 and TRBJ2-7, with D perhaps TRBD2 (5 bases). The CDR3 has 15 amino acids. Trimming shortened V by 5 bases and J by 3 bases, and 17 bases separated the two germline ends. Germline V CDR1 and CDR2: MNHEY, SMNVEV (reference sequence). The CDR3 sequence is CASSKEASPYYEQYV. CDR3 nucleotide sequence: TGTGCCAGCAGTAAGGAGGCATCCCCCTACTACGAGCAGTACGTC.

This chain links TRBV30 with TRBJ1-1; possibly TRBD1 for D (5 bases). The CDR3 has 15 amino acids. V lost 2 bases and J 3 bases, leaving 16 bases between the germline ends. Looked up from germline, CDR1 is GTSNPN and CDR2 is SVGIG (reference sequence). CDR3 region: CAWSSWGSGDTEAFF. CDR3 sequence (DNA): TGTGCCTGGAGTTCGTGGGGGTCGGGGGACACTGAAGCTTTCTTT.

The CDR3 coding sequence is TGCGCCAGCAGCACCAGTCATCAAGAGACCCAGTACTTC. Translation: CASSTSHQETQYF. The chain is built from TRBV5-1 and TRBJ2-5, with unresolved D. This CDR3 is 13 amino acids long. Trimming removed 4 bases from V and 2 bases from J, with 9 bases in between. Germline V gene data show CDR1 as SGHRS and CDR2 as YFSETQ.

The gene calls are TRBV25-1 and TRBJ2-2; possibly TRBD2 for D (6 bases). Between the trimmed V and J ends, which lost 4 bases and 1 base, there was a span of 13 bases. Per germline, CDR1 MGHDK and CDR2 SYGVNS. The CDR3 has 16 amino acids. The CDR3 DNA is TGTGCCAGCAGTGGGGCCTGGGGGGTGAACACCGGGGAGCTGTTTTTT. Amino acids: CASSGAWGVNTGELFF. Together with reference TRBV25-1 and TRBJ2-2, the CDR3 gives the full variable domain: EADIYQTPRYLVIGTGKKITLECSQTMGHDKMYWYQQDPGMELHLIHYSYGVNSTEKGDLSSESTVSRIRTEHFPLTLESARPSHTSQYLCASSGAWGVNTGELFFGEGSRLTVL.

CDR3 DNA sequence: TGTGCCAGCACCTTTAGCCGGGACAACACAGATACGCAGTATTTT. Amino acid sequence: CASTFSRDNTDTQYF. This sequence joins TRBV6-5 and TRBJ2-3; a weak D match, TRBD1 (6 bases). The V gene's germline CDR1 is MNHEY and CDR2 SVGAGI. The CDR3 has 15 residues. V shed 7 bases and J shed 2 bases, with 16 bases lying between them.

The V gene is TRBV27, the J gene TRBJ1-3; no clear D. This CDR3 has 19 amino acids. V lost 5 bases and J 0 bases, leaving 23 bases between the germline ends. Looked up from germline, CDR1 is MNHEY and CDR2 is SMNVEV (reference sequence). CDR3 nucleotide sequence: TGTGCCAGCAGTCCAAATATAAATTCGTCAGATGACTCTGGAAACACCATATATTTT. Translation gives CASSPNINSSDDSGNTIYF.

The rearrangement links TRBV5-4 to TRBJ2-3; 9 positions match TRBD1. The CDR3 is made up of 15 amino acids. V lost 4 bases to trimming and J lost 4 bases; unmatched junction nucleotides: 7. The germline CDR1 and CDR2 sequences are SGHNT and YYREEE (reference sequence). CDR3 in amino acids: CASSLQGAIADTQYF. The CDR3 DNA is TGTGCCAGCAGCCTACAGGGGGCAATAGCAGATACGCAGTATTTT.

The chain recombines TRBV30 with TRBJ1-5, with 8 nucleotides matching TRBD1. The CDR3 sequence is 13 residues long. Germline CDR1 is GTSNPN and CDR2 is SVGIG (reference sequence). V shed 3 bases, J shed 9 bases, and the junction held 7 bases outside the gene matches. The DNA of the CDR3 is TGTGCCTGGAGCTGGACAGGGATGGGGCCCCAGCATTTT. Its translation: CAWSWTGMGPQHF.

The rearrangement links TRBV7-2 to TRBJ1-5, with D maybe TRBD1 (6 bases). The V gene lost 0 bases and the J gene lost 0 bases, with 6 bases spanning the gap. The germline V gene encodes CDR1 SGHTA and CDR2 FQGNSA. The length of the CDR3 is 15 residues. The CDR3 DNA is TGTGCCAGCAGCTTAGCGACAGGTAGCAATCAGCCCCAGCATTTT. Residues: CASSLATGSNQPQHF.

The rearrangement uses TRBV24-1 and TRBJ2-7; possible D gene TRBD2, 6 bases. The V gene's germline CDR1 is KGHDR and CDR2 SFDVKD. The CDR3 contains 11 residues. Deletions cut 5 bases from V and 5 bases from J, with 6 bases between. CDR3 DNA sequence: TGTGCCACCAGTGGGGGGGACGAGCAGTACTTC. Amino acids: CATSGGDEQYF.

This sequence joins TRBV6-5 and TRBJ2-2, with D possibly TRBD1 on 6 matching bases. The germline V gene encodes CDR1 MNHEY and CDR2 SVGAGI. The V end lost 5 bases, the J end lost 0 bases, and 10 bases lay between the germline ends. The CDR3 extends over 15 amino acids. DNA for the CDR3: TGTGCCAGCAGTCGACAGGAAGCGAACACCGGGGAGCTGTTTTTT. The encoded protein is CASSRQEANTGELFF.

The chain joins TRBV4-1 to TRBJ2-2, with TRBD1 matching over 9 bases. Germline-derived CDR1 and CDR2 are MGHRA and YSYEKL. The length of the CDR3 is 16 residues. V dropped 3 bases and J dropped 1; count of bases not matched to a gene: 3. CDR3 in amino acids: CASSHADRGNTGELFF. The CDR3 DNA follows: TGCGCCAGCAGCCACGCGGACAGGGGGAACACCGGGGAGCTGTTTTTT.

V gene TRBV12-3 or TRBV12-4 combines with J gene TRBJ1-1; the D is unclear. V shed 3 bases and J shed 8 bases, with 7 bases lying between them. CDR3 length: 11 amino acids. CDR3 sequence: CASSFRHEAFF. For the CDR3, the DNA is TGTGCCAGCAGTTTCAGACACGAAGCTTTCTTT.

In this sample, this clone turned up once. CDR3: CSATTGTRQFF. In nucleotides, the CDR3 is TGCAGTGCTACGACCGGGACTAGGCAGTTCTTC. The chain employs TRBV20-1 and TRBJ2-1; 8 nucleotides match TRBD2. V shed 4 bases, J shed 12 bases, and the junction held 5 bases outside the gene matches. The CDR3 is 11 amino acids. Germline CDR1 DFQATT, CDR2 SNEGSKA (reference sequence).

This chain connects TRBV20-1 to TRBJ2-7; possible D gene TRBD2, 5 bases. In germline, CDR1 is DFQATT, CDR2 SNEGSKA (reference sequence). The CDR3 runs 11 residues. The germline V and J ends were trimmed by 6 bases and 2 bases, with 8 bases remaining between them. In DNA, the CDR3 is TGCAGTGCCACCGGGGCCTACGAGCAGTACTTC. Encoded protein: CSATGAYEQYF.

This clone was counted a single time. The chain carries TRBV7-8 and TRBJ2-2, with 7 bases identical to TRBD1. V shed 4 bases, J shed 3 bases, and the junction held 2 bases outside the gene matches. This CDR3 is 14 amino acids long. Per germline, CDR1 SGHVS and CDR2 FQNEAQ. This chain's CDR3 is CASSSTGDTGELFF. For the CDR3, the DNA is TGTGCCAGCAGCTCTACAGGGGACACCGGGGAGCTGTTTTTT.

This chain connects TRBV2 to TRBJ1-5; the D is unclear. Per the germline V gene, CDR1 is SNHLY and CDR2 is FYNNEI. Trimming cost V 0 bases and J 7 bases, with 16 bases left between them. This CDR3 region has 16 residues. CDR3 in amino acids: CASSEASRVRGQPQHF. The CDR3 DNA is TGTGCCAGCAGTGAAGCGAGCCGCGTCCGCGGCCAGCCCCAGCATTTT.

V gene TRBV30 combines with J gene TRBJ1-4; D gene unclear. This CDR3 region has 14 residues. The V gene's germline CDR1 is GTSNPN and CDR2 SVGIG (reference sequence). V lost 4 bases and J lost 7, with 16 bases in between. CDR3 nucleotides: TGTGCCTGGAAGAAGGAGCATACGGGTGAAAAACTGTTTTTT. Amino acid sequence: CAWKKEHTGEKLFF.

This chain links TRBV9 with TRBJ1-5, with D possibly being TRBD1 (5 bases). The CDR3 spans 15 residues. V was shortened by 0 bases and J by 4 bases, with 11 bases between the two germline ends. From germline, CDR1 is SGDLS and CDR2 YYNGEE. CDR3 in DNA: TGTGCCAGCAGCGTAGGGGTCGGGGGGAATCAGCCCCAGCATTTT. Encoded protein: CASSVGVGGNQPQHF.

The chain joins TRBV30 to TRBJ1-6; unclear D gene. Germline V CDR1 and CDR2: GTSNPN, SVGIG (reference sequence). The V end lost 0 bases, the J end lost 2 bases, and 5 bases lay between the germline ends. The CDR3 consists of 14 residues. The CDR3 DNA sequence: TGTGCCTGGAGTGTACTGACCTATAATTCACCCCTCCACTTT. As protein: CAWSVLTYNSPLHF.

V is TRBV7-7 and J is TRBJ2-3; a possible D gene is TRBD1 (5 bases). Trimming cost V 1 base and J 2 bases, with 10 bases left between them. CDR3 length: 15 amino acids. The germline V gene encodes CDR1 SSHAT and CDR2 FNYEAQ (reference sequence). The CDR3 reads CASSLGPRATDTQYF. CDR3 DNA sequence: TGTGCCAGCAGCTTAGGCCCCAGGGCCACAGATACGCAGTATTTT.

This clone turned up a few times. The rearrangement links TRBV5-1 to TRBJ1-1, with D maybe TRBD1 (5 bases). V lost 5 bases to trimming and J lost 4 bases, with 15 bases between them. The CDR3 covers 14 residues. Germline V gives CDR1 SGHRS, CDR2 YFSETQ. The CDR3 sequence: CASRVDRAGTEAFF. The CDR3 DNA sequence: TGCGCCAGCAGGGTCGACAGAGCGGGCACTGAAGCTTTCTTT. The variable domain in full, with the rest retrieved from reference TRBV5-1 and TRBJ1-1, is KAGVTQTPRYLIKTRGQQVTLSCSPISGHRSVSWYQQTPGQGLQFLFEYFSETQRNKGNFPGRFSGRQFSNSRSEMNVSTLELGDSALYLCASRVDRAGTEAFFGQGTRLTVV.

The chain recombines TRBV7-9 with TRBJ1-5; 8 bases are shared with TRBD1. The germline V gene has CDR1 SEHNR and CDR2 FQNEAQ (reference sequence). The CDR3 has 17 amino acids. Trimming took 2 bases from V and 0 from J; bases not matched to a gene: 6. CDR3 protein: CASSLWTGFGSNQPQHF. For the CDR3, the DNA is TGTGCCAGCAGCTTATGGACAGGGTTTGGTAGCAATCAGCCCCAGCATTTT.